These 4 T cell receptor beta chains were all obtained from the same sample, sequenced in a study of regulatory T cells in long-lasting Graves disease (dated by TCRdb to about 2021). This sample's time point label indicates: persistent/refractory GD, antithyroid drugs over 5 years with positive TRAb. For both TCR sequencing and RNA sequencing, RNA was extracted from PBMCs using TRIzol. Library generation was performed with multiplex PCR. The data were produced on an Illumina HiSeq 4000. To build TCR beta libraries, CDR3 regions were amplified by Arm-PCR using iRepertoire HTBI primers. TCRdb trimmed public reads at Q25 via fastp, called clones via MiXCR and kept in-frame beta chains. All rows with the same CDR3 protein become a single entry with the most common DNA and genes. The sample contains approximately 690,000 distinct CDR3 sequences, 30% of them found a single time. Around 42% of the sample is taken by the ten largest.

The material was peripheral blood mononuclear cells (PBMCs), obtained when the disease was refractory, from a patient treated with antithyroid drugs. These receptors were collected from a female donor with Graves disease.

The chain is built from TRBV11-2 and TRBJ2-1; D is undetermined. V was shortened by 1 base and J by 0 bases, with 4 bases between the two germline ends. The CDR3 has 14 residues. The germline CDR1 and CDR2 sequences are SGHAT and FQNNGV. The CDR3 reads CASSLANSYNEQFF. In DNA form, the CDR3 reads TGTGCCAGCAGCTTAGCGAACTCCTACAATGAGCAGTTCTTC.

This clonotype showed up just once. V is TRBV5-6 and J is TRBJ1-1; 8 bases agree with TRBD1. With 4 bases clipped from V and 5 bases from J, the junction kept 13 bases outside the gene matches. Per the germline V gene, CDR1 is SGHDT and CDR2 is YYEEEE. The CDR3 extends over 16 amino acids. The CDR3 region is CASSRYRGRGQTEAFF. The CDR3 DNA follows: TGTGCCAGCAGCCGTTATCGAGGCAGGGGGCAGACTGAAGCTTTCTTT.

This clonotype was found once. The J gene is TRBJ2-7, the V gene TRBV5-1; D not resolved. Germline lookup yields CDR1 SGHRS and CDR2 YFSETQ. Trimming took off 9 bases at V and 2 bases at J, with 6 bases between the two ends. CDR3 size: 10 residues. CDR3 protein: CANPPYEQYF. The CDR3 DNA is TGCGCCAACCCCCCCTACGAGCAGTACTTC.

The chain carries TRBV7-8 and TRBJ1-2; D is possibly TRBD1 (6 bases). The V and J ends lost 0 bases and 2 bases respectively, with 10 bases between them. From germline, CDR1 is SGHVS and CDR2 FQNEAQ. The length of the CDR3 is 15 residues. CDR3 sequence (DNA): TGTGCCAGCAGCTTAGCTTACAGGGAGAACTATGGCTACACCTTC. This translates into CASSLAYRENYGYTF.